Reported below is one T cell receptor (beta chain). This specimen comes from a study of T cell responses to AZD1222 COVID-19 vaccine. Clones were read by immunoSEQ multiplex PCR, and TCRdb kept only the in-frame ones, dropping some. The sample lists around 140,000 clones, around 90% occurring once. Germline assignment: CDR1 SGHRS and CDR2 YFSETQ. This CDR3 has 14 residues. V lost 4 bases to trimming and J lost 2 bases, with 11 bases between them. V is TRBV5-1 and J is TRBJ2-3, with D possibly being TRBD2 (6 bases). This receptor was identified in an adult in good health. This material consisted of peripheral blood, taken on day 0 of AZD1222 vaccination. CDR3 sequence: CASSNRGNTDTQYF. In DNA form, the CDR3 reads TGCGCCAGCAGCAATCGGGGGAACACAGATACGCAGTATTTT.